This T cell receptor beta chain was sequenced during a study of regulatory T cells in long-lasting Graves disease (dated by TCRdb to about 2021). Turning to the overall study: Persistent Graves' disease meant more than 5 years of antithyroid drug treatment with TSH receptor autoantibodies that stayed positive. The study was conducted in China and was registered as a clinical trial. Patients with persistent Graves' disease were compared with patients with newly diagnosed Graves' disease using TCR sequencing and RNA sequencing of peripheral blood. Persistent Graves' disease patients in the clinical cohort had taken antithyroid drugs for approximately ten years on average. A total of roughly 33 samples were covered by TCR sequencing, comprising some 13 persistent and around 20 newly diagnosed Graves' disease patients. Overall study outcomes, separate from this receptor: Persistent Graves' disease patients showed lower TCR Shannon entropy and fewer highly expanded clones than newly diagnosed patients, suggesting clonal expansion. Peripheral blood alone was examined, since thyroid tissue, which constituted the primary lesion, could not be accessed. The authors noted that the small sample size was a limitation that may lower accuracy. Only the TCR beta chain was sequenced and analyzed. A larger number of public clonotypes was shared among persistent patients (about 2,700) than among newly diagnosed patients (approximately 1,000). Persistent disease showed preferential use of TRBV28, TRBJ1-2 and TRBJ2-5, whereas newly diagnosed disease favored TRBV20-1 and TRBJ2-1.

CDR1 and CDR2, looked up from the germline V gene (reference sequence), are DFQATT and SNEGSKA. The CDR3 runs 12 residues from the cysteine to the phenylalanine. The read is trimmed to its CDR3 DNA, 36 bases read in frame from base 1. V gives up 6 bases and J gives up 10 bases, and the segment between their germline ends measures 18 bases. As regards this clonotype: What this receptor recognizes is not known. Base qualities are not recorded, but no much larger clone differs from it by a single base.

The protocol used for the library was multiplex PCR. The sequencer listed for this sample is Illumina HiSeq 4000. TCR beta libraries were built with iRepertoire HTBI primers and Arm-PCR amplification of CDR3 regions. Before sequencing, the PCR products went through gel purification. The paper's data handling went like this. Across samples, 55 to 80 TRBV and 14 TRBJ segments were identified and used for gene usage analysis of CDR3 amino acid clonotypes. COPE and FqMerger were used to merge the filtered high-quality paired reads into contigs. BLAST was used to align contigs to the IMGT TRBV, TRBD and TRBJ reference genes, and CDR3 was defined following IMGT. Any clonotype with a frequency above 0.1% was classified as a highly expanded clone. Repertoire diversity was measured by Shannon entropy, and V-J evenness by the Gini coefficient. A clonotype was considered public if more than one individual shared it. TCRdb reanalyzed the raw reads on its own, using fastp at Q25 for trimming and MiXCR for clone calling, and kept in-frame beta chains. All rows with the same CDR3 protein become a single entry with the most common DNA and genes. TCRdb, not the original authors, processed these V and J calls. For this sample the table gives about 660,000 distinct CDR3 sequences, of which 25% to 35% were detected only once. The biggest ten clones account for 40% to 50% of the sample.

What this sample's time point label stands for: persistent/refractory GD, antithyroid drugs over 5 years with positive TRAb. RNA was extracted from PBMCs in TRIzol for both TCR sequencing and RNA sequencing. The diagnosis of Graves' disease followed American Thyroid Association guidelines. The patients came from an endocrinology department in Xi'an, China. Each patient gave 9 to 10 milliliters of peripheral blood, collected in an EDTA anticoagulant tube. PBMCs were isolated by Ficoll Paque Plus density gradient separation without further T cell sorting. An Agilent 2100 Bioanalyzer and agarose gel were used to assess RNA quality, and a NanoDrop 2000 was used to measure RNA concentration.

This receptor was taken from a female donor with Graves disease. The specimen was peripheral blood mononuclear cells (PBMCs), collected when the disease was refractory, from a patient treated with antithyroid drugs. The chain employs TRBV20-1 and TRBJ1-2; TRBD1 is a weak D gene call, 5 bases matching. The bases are TGCAGTGCCCGACAGTTAAGTAGTGTCTACACCTTC. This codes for CSARQLSSVYTF.